These T cell receptor beta chains were read from a single sample in a study of cytomegalovirus exposure and HLA in healthy donors. TCRdb keeps only in-frame clones here, not all; method: immunoSEQ multiplex PCR. The sample carries about 180,000 clones, less than 90% recorded once. The source material was PBMCs. The receptors were gathered from a girl aged 10-17 years in good health and CMV-seropositive. The CDR3 runs from the conserved cysteine through the conserved F or W. The D gene is left open where the match is weak. The listing skips clone size in some rows; elsewhere it reads once, few, many or a size class.

size,V,J,D,DNA,CDR3
-,TRBV4-1,TRBJ2-1,TRBD2,TGCGCCAGCAGCCAGTTTTGGCTAGCGGGAGATGAGCAGTTCTTC,CASSQFWLAGDEQFF
-,TRBV9,TRBJ2-7,TRBD2,TGTGCCAGCAGCGGAGCGGGAGGGCCCTCCTACGAGCAGTACTTC,CASSGAGGPSYEQYF
-,TRBV7-9,TRBJ2-5,-,TGTGCCAGCAGCTTCCGCAGGGCCAGAGATCAGACCCAGTACTTC,CASSFRRARDQTQYF
-,TRBV10-3,TRBJ1-3,-,TGTGCCATCAGTGAGTCGAGCGGCAGGGACTGGAACACCATATATTTT,CAISESSGRDWNTIYF
-,TRBV9,TRBJ2-1,TRBD2,TGTGCCAGCAGTCGAGAGGAGGGACTAATATACAATGAGCAGTTCTTC,CASSREEGLIYNEQFF
-,TRBV9,TRBJ2-7,-,TGTGCCAGCAGCCCCAACTCGCGATACTACGAGCAGTACTTC,CASSPNSRYYEQYF
-,TRBV19,TRBJ1-4,-,TGTGCCAGTAGCCAGGGATCAGCGGGTAATGAAAAACTGTTTTTT,CASSQGSAGNEKLFF
few,TRBV5-4,TRBJ1-1,-,TGTGCCAGCGGGAGCTCGTTTGAAGCTTTCTTT,CASGSSFEAFF
-,TRBV11-2,TRBJ1-1,-,TGTGCCAGCAGCCGCAGGGAGGGTACTGAAGCTTTCTTT,CASSRREGTEAFF
-,TRBV29-1,TRBJ2-7,TRBD2,TGCAGCGTTGCGGGAGGAAGCCACGAGCAGTACTTC,CSVAGGSHEQYF
-,TRBV12-5,TRBJ2-7,-,TGTGCTAGTGGTCCAGCGGGCGATCCCTACGAGCAGTACTTC,CASGPAGDPYEQYF
once,TRBV28,TRBJ1-2,-,TGTGCCAGCGGTCCGGGTGGGTCTAGCTATGGCTACACCTTC,CASGPGGSSYGYTF
few,TRBV9,TRBJ2-7,-,TGTGCCAGCAGCGTAGACTGGGGGGACTACGAGCAGTACTTC,CASSVDWGDYEQYF